The rows below give T cell receptor beta chains drawn from one sample of a study of blood T cell repertoires in COVID-19. The table came from immunoSEQ multiplex PCR; TCRdb's copy has only in-frame clones and leaves some out. The sample yields 120,000 to 150,000 clones, 87% seen once. The specimen sequenced was peripheral blood. Receptor source: a man aged 45-60 years who had recovered from COVID-19. Both conserved end residues are part of each CDR3. The D gene is left open where the match is weak. Clone size is shown for a subset of rows, as once, few, many or a class of expanded clone.

V gene: TRBV13; J gene: TRBJ2-7; D gene: TRBD1; clone size: -; CDR3 protein: CASSLDRGYEQYF; CDR3 DNA: TGTGCCAGCAGCTTAGACAGGGGCTACGAGCAGTACTTC
V gene: TRBV30; J gene: TRBJ1-6; D gene: -; clone size: -; CDR3 protein: CAWSVRSRYNSPLHF; CDR3 DNA: TGTGCCTGGAGTGTACGGAGTCGGTATAATTCACCCCTCCACTTT
V gene: TRBV6-2/TRBV6-3; J gene: TRBJ2-5; D gene: -; clone size: -; CDR3 protein: CASSYRQGKETQYF; CDR3 DNA: TGTGCCAGCAGTTATAGGCAGGGAAAAGAGACCCAGTACTTC
V gene: TRBV7-8; J gene: TRBJ2-7; D gene: -; clone size: -; CDR3 protein: CASSPAVGEQYF; CDR3 DNA: TGTGCCAGCAGCCCGGCGGTGGGCGAGCAGTACTTC
V gene: TRBV6-2/TRBV6-3; J gene: TRBJ2-7; D gene: -; clone size: few; CDR3 protein: CASSYSSVVQYF; CDR3 DNA: TGTGCCAGCAGTTACTCGTCAGTGGTGCAGTACTTC
V gene: TRBV6-2/TRBV6-3; J gene: TRBJ2-1; D gene: TRBD1; clone size: -; CDR3 protein: CASSSYPRTGEFLF; CDR3 DNA: TGTGCCAGCAGTTCTTACCCCCGGACAGGGGAATTCCTCTTC
V gene: TRBV6-2/TRBV6-3; J gene: TRBJ1-5; D gene: -; clone size: -; CDR3 protein: CASSYGGYQPQHF; CDR3 DNA: TGTGCCAGCAGTTACGGCGGTTATCAGCCCCAGCATTTT
V gene: TRBV4-1; J gene: TRBJ2-5; D gene: -; clone size: few; CDR3 protein: CASSQDFIIETQYF; CDR3 DNA: TGCGCCAGCAGCCAAGATTTTATTATCGAGACCCAGTACTTC
V gene: TRBV9; J gene: TRBJ2-7; D gene: -; clone size: -; CDR3 protein: CASSDGRSPTSEQYF; CDR3 DNA: TGTGCCAGCAGCGATGGCCGCTCTCCCACCTCTGAGCAGTACTTC
V gene: TRBV19; J gene: TRBJ2-2; D gene: -; clone size: -; CDR3 protein: CASRSREFTGELFF; CDR3 DNA: TGTGCCAGTAGGAGCCGGGAGTTCACCGGGGAGCTGTTTTTT
V gene: TRBV6-5; J gene: TRBJ1-2; D gene: TRBD1; clone size: -; CDR3 protein: CASRPPGQGVRWYTF; CDR3 DNA: TGTGCCAGCAGACCCCCGGGACAGGGGGTTAGGTGGTACACCTTC
V gene: TRBV20-1; J gene: TRBJ2-5; D gene: TRBD1; clone size: -; CDR3 protein: CSASDRGRQETQYF; CDR3 DNA: TGCAGTGCGAGTGACAGGGGGCGTCAAGAGACCCAGTACTTC
V gene: TRBV19; J gene: TRBJ1-2; D gene: TRBD1; clone size: -; CDR3 protein: CASSNGPGGNYGYTF; CDR3 DNA: TGTGCCAGTAGTAACGGGCCAGGGGGCAACTATGGCTACACCTTC
V gene: TRBV5-1; J gene: TRBJ2-5; D gene: TRBD1; clone size: once; CDR3 protein: CASSLAMFDSGTGFQETQYF; CDR3 DNA: TGCGCCAGCAGCTTGGCCATGTTCGACTCCGGGACAGGGTTCCAAGAGACCCAGTACTTC
V gene: TRBV7-9; J gene: TRBJ2-3; D gene: -; clone size: -; CDR3 protein: CASTPGPLADTQYF; CDR3 DNA: TGTGCCAGTACCCCTGGACCCTTAGCGGATACGCAGTATTTT
V gene: TRBV21-1; J gene: TRBJ1-2; D gene: -; clone size: -; CDR3 protein: CASDIGQIANYGYTF; CDR3 DNA: TGTGCCAGCGACATCGGACAGATAGCTAACTATGGCTACACCTTC
V gene: TRBV4-2; J gene: TRBJ2-2; D gene: TRBD2; clone size: few; CDR3 protein: CASSQDRDYNTGELFF; CDR3 DNA: TGTGCCAGCAGCCAAGATAGGGACTATAACACCGGGGAGCTGTTTTTT
V gene: TRBV7-9; J gene: TRBJ2-1; D gene: -; clone size: -; CDR3 protein: CASSLAARDSSYNEQFF; CDR3 DNA: TGTGCCAGCAGCTTAGCGGCCCGCGACAGTTCCTACAATGAGCAGTTCTTC
V gene: TRBV6-2/TRBV6-3; J gene: TRBJ1-5; D gene: -; clone size: -; CDR3 protein: CASSLQALSNQPQHF; CDR3 DNA: TGTGCCAGCAGTTTACAGGCTCTTAGCAATCAGCCCCAGCATTTT
V gene: TRBV27; J gene: TRBJ1-5; D gene: -; clone size: -; CDR3 protein: CASSPSTGDPLQPQHF; CDR3 DNA: TGTGCCAGCAGTCCATCCACAGGAGACCCCCTTCAGCCCCAGCATTTT
V gene: TRBV5-1; J gene: TRBJ2-3; D gene: TRBD1; clone size: -; CDR3 protein: CASSLDRGRDTQYF; CDR3 DNA: TGCGCCAGCAGCTTGGACAGGGGGCGTGATACGCAGTATTTT
V gene: TRBV3-1/TRBV3-2; J gene: TRBJ2-5; D gene: TRBD2; clone size: -; CDR3 protein: CASSQASGTQETQYF; CDR3 DNA: TGTGCCAGCAGCCAAGCTAGCGGAACTCAAGAGACCCAGTACTTC
V gene: TRBV11-2; J gene: TRBJ2-1; D gene: TRBD1; clone size: -; CDR3 protein: CASSFVGTGGYNEQFF; CDR3 DNA: TGTGCCAGCAGCTTCGTTGGGACAGGGGGCTATAATGAGCAGTTCTTC
V gene: TRBV7-2; J gene: TRBJ2-2; D gene: -; clone size: -; CDR3 protein: CASSLAATRAGELFF; CDR3 DNA: TGTGCCAGCAGCTTAGCGGCAACGCGGGCCGGGGAGCTGTTTTTT
V gene: TRBV6-2/TRBV6-3; J gene: TRBJ2-1; D gene: -; clone size: -; CDR3 protein: CASSYLDRYNEQFF; CDR3 DNA: TGTGCCAGCAGTTACCTGGACAGATACAATGAGCAGTTCTTC
V gene: TRBV2; J gene: TRBJ1-2; D gene: -; clone size: -; CDR3 protein: CASTIGQTSGYGYTF; CDR3 DNA: TGTGCCAGCACCATCGGACAGACCTCCGGCTATGGCTACACCTTC
V gene: TRBV6-6; J gene: TRBJ1-6; D gene: -; clone size: -; CDR3 protein: CASSYSGRDSPLHF; CDR3 DNA: TGTGCCAGCAGTTACTCAGGGCGGGATTCACCCCTCCACTTT
V gene: TRBV7-8; J gene: TRBJ2-5; D gene: TRBD2; clone size: -; CDR3 protein: CASSPVGTSGGAVAQYF; CDR3 DNA: TGTGCCAGCAGCCCAGTCGGGACTAGCGGGGGGGCCGTGGCCCAGTACTTC
V gene: TRBV4-1; J gene: TRBJ1-3; D gene: -; clone size: -; CDR3 protein: CASSQALREGNTIYF; CDR3 DNA: TGCGCCAGCAGCCAAGCATTGCGAGAGGGAAACACCATATATTTT
V gene: TRBV4-2; J gene: TRBJ1-1; D gene: -; clone size: -; CDR3 protein: CASSQTGTSNTEAFF; CDR3 DNA: TGTGCCAGCAGCCAAACCGGGACATCGAACACTGAAGCTTTCTTT
V gene: TRBV5-8; J gene: TRBJ2-1; D gene: TRBD1; clone size: once; CDR3 protein: CASSFVGTGTYNEQFF; CDR3 DNA: TGTGCCAGCAGCTTCGTAGGGACAGGGACCTACAATGAGCAGTTCTTC
V gene: TRBV5-6; J gene: TRBJ1-1; D gene: TRBD1; clone size: -; CDR3 protein: CASSGQGSLTEAFF; CDR3 DNA: TGTGCCAGCAGCGGACAGGGATCCCTCACTGAAGCTTTCTTT
V gene: TRBV2; J gene: TRBJ2-2; D gene: -; clone size: -; CDR3 protein: CASSGQSNTGELFF; CDR3 DNA: TGTGCCAGCAGCGGACAGTCGAACACCGGGGAGCTGTTTTTT
V gene: TRBV18; J gene: TRBJ2-7; D gene: TRBD1; clone size: -; CDR3 protein: CASSPASDRVYEQYF; CDR3 DNA: TGTGCCAGCTCACCAGCCTCGGACAGGGTTTACGAGCAGTACTTC
V gene: TRBV5-4; J gene: TRBJ2-5; D gene: TRBD2; clone size: -; CDR3 protein: CASTLAGGQETQYF; CDR3 DNA: TGTGCCAGCACCCTAGCGGGGGGGCAAGAGACCCAGTACTTC
V gene: TRBV5-5; J gene: TRBJ1-5; D gene: -; clone size: few; CDR3 protein: CASSLGQGLNQPQHF; CDR3 DNA: TGTGCCAGCAGCTTGGGTCAGGGACTCAATCAGCCCCAGCATTTT
V gene: TRBV7-9; J gene: TRBJ2-5; D gene: TRBD1; clone size: -; CDR3 protein: CASSLVGQGQETQYF; CDR3 DNA: TGTGCCAGCAGCTTAGTCGGACAGGGCCAAGAGACCCAGTACTTC
V gene: TRBV11-2; J gene: TRBJ1-4; D gene: TRBD1; clone size: -; CDR3 protein: CASSHGNRGRDEKLFF; CDR3 DNA: TGTGCCAGCAGCCACGGGAACAGGGGGCGAGATGAAAAACTGTTTTTT
V gene: TRBV4-1; J gene: TRBJ1-2; D gene: -; clone size: -; CDR3 protein: CASSQDRDYGYTF; CDR3 DNA: TGCGCCAGCAGCCAAGACAGGGACTATGGCTACACCTTC
V gene: TRBV27; J gene: TRBJ2-5; D gene: TRBD2; clone size: once; CDR3 protein: CASSLSGSGGETQYF; CDR3 DNA: TGTGCCAGCAGTTTATCGGGGTCGGGGGGGGAGACCCAGTACTTC
V gene: TRBV30; J gene: TRBJ2-5; D gene: TRBD2; clone size: -; CDR3 protein: CAWSFTRGVNIQEAQYF; CDR3 DNA: TGTGCCTGGAGTTTTACGCGGGGGGTTAACATCCAAGAGGCCCAGTACTTC
V gene: TRBV25-1; J gene: TRBJ1-6; D gene: TRBD1; clone size: many; CDR3 protein: CASSETTGGASPLHF; CDR3 DNA: TGTGCCAGCAGTGAAACTACAGGGGGCGCTTCACCCCTCCACTTT
V gene: TRBV4-3; J gene: TRBJ2-3; D gene: TRBD2; clone size: -; CDR3 protein: CASSQQLAGGPRDTQYF; CDR3 DNA: TGCGCCAGCAGCCAGCAACTAGCGGGGGGGCCAAGAGATACGCAGTATTTT
V gene: TRBV5-4; J gene: TRBJ2-5; D gene: TRBD1; clone size: -; CDR3 protein: CASSLNSRGETQYF; CDR3 DNA: TGTGCCAGCAGCTTGAATTCCAGGGGGGAGACCCAGTACTTC
V gene: TRBV2; J gene: TRBJ2-1; D gene: TRBD1; clone size: -; CDR3 protein: CASEGQGYNEQFF; CDR3 DNA: TGTGCCAGCGAGGGACAGGGGTACAATGAGCAGTTCTTC
V gene: TRBV2; J gene: TRBJ2-7; D gene: TRBD1; clone size: -; CDR3 protein: CASLQGREQYF; CDR3 DNA: TGTGCCAGCTTACAGGGGCGAGAGCAGTACTTC
V gene: TRBV19; J gene: TRBJ2-2; D gene: TRBD1; clone size: -; CDR3 protein: CASSVGTGEVYPGELFF; CDR3 DNA: TGTGCCAGTAGTGTCGGGACAGGGGAAGTCTATCCCGGGGAGCTGTTTTTT
V gene: TRBV7-8; J gene: TRBJ2-1; D gene: -; clone size: -; CDR3 protein: CASSLWSSPGRSYNEQFF; CDR3 DNA: TGTGCCAGCAGCTTATGGTCCTCTCCGGGAAGATCCTACAATGAGCAGTTCTTC
V gene: TRBV19; J gene: TRBJ2-5; D gene: -; clone size: -; CDR3 protein: CASTEVGGETQYF; CDR3 DNA: TGTGCCAGTACCGAGGTCGGGGGAGAGACCCAGTACTTC
V gene: TRBV6-2/TRBV6-3; J gene: TRBJ2-7; D gene: -; clone size: -; CDR3 protein: CASSYPVDTYEQYF; CDR3 DNA: TGTGCCAGCAGTTACCCAGTAGACACCTACGAGCAGTACTTC
V gene: TRBV12-3/TRBV12-4; J gene: TRBJ2-7; D gene: -; clone size: -; CDR3 protein: CASSRTGSDPYF; CDR3 DNA: TGTGCCAGCAGTCGGACGGGGAGCGATCCGTACTTC
V gene: TRBV5-1; J gene: TRBJ1-5; D gene: TRBD1; clone size: -; CDR3 protein: CASSPLGTGDNQPQHF; CDR3 DNA: TGCGCCAGCAGCCCGTTAGGGACAGGGGACAATCAGCCCCAGCATTTT
V gene: TRBV6-2/TRBV6-3; J gene: TRBJ1-5; D gene: -; clone size: -; CDR3 protein: CASSPLPHTGAAGYSNQPQHF; CDR3 DNA: TGTGCCAGCAGCCCTCTACCCCATACCGGAGCGGCCGGATATAGCAATCAGCCCCAGCATTTT